The T cell receptor (beta chain) described here comes from a study of T cell repertoires in cytomegalovirus infection. Study summary: Matching HLA type, along with CMV infection, was indicated by public TCR beta signatures.

This clonotype came up many times. The antigen remains undetermined. Study findings and constraints: CMV-specific TCR beta clonotypes restricted by HLA-C were the ones dominating the ex vivo response.

The ends lost 7 bases at V and 0 bases at J; junction bases unmatched: 7. The CDR3 has 15 residues. The germline V gene encodes CDR1 MNHNS and CDR2 SASEGT. A single record per CDR3 protein comes from TCRdb applying MiXCR to the reads. The table has approximately 500,000 distinct CDR3 sequences, approximately 16% seen once. The TCR was taken from a human donor in good health (CMV status not recorded). Some clones in this sample may be carry-over from other donors' samples. The sequenced sample consisted of CD8+ T cells from PBMCs. V usage is TRBV6-1 and J usage is TRBJ2-3; 7 bases match TRBD2. In DNA form, the CDR3 reads TGTGCCAGCACCGGACTAGAAACTAGCACAGATACGCAGTATTTT. Translation gives CASTGLETSTDTQYF.